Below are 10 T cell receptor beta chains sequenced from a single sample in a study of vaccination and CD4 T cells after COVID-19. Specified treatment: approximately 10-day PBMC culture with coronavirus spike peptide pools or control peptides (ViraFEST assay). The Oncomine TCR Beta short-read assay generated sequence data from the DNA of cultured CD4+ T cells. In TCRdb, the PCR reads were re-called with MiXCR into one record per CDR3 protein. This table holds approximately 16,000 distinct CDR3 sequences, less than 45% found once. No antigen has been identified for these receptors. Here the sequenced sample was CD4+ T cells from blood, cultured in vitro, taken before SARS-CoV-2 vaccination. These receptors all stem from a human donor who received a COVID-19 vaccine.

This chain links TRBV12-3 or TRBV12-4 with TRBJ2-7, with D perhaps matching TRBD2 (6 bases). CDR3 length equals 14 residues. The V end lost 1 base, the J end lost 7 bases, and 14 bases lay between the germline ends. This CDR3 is CASSLGRGKVEQYF. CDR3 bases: TGTGCCAGCAGTTTAGGCCGGGGGAAGGTGGAGCAGTACTTC.

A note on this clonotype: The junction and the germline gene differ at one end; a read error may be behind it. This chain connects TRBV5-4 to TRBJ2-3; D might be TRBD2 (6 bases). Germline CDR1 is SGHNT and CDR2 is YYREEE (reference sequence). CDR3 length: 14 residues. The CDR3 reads CASSVGLVTDTQCF. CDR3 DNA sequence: TGTGCCAGCAGCGTGGGACTGGTAACAGATACGCAGTGTTTT.

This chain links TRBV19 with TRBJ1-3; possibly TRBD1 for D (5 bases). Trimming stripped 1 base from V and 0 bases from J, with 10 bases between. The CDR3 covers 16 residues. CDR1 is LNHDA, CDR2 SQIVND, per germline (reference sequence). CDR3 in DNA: TGTGCCAGTAGTATAGGAGAGACAGTCTCTGGAAACACCATATATTTT. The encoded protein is CASSIGETVSGNTIYF.

The chain's CDR3 is CASSPGYARAFF. The CDR3 bases are TGTGCCAGCAGCCCCGGGTATGCAAGAGCTTTCTTT. This chain links TRBV3-1 with TRBJ1-1; D is undetermined. With 4 bases removed from V and 10 bases from J, the gap between germline ends came to 13 bases. This CDR3 region has 12 residues. CDR1 and CDR2 (germline): LGHDT, YNNKEL (reference sequence).

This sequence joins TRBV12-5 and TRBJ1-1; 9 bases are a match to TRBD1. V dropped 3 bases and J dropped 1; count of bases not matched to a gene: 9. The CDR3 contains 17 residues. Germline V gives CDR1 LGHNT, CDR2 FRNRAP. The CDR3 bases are TGTGCTAGTGGTTTACCCATGACAGGGGGTTGGAACACTGAAGCTTTCTTT. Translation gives CASGLPMTGGWNTEAFF.

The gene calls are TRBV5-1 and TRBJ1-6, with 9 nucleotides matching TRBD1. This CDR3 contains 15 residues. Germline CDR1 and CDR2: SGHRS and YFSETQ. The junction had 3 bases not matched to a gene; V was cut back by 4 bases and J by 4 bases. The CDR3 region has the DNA TGCGCCAGCAGCATAGGGACAGGGTATAATTCACCCCTCCACTTT. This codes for CASSIGTGYNSPLHF.

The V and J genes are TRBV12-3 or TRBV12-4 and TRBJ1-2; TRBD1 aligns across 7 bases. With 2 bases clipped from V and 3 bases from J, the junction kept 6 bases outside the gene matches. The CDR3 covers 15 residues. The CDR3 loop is CASSLYRGGHYGYTF. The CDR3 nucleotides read TGTGCCAGCAGTTTATACAGGGGTGGTCACTATGGCTACACCTTC.

The CDR3 protein is CASSETGMRAEAFF. The CDR3 nucleotides read TGTGCCAGCAGTGAGACAGGGATGAGAGCTGAAGCTTTCTTT. The V gene is TRBV6-1, the J gene TRBJ1-1, with TRBD1 identical over 7 bases. Looked up from germline, CDR1 is MNHNS and CDR2 is SASEGT. V lost 3 bases to trimming and J lost 6 bases; unmatched junction nucleotides: 7. The CDR3 runs to 14 residues.

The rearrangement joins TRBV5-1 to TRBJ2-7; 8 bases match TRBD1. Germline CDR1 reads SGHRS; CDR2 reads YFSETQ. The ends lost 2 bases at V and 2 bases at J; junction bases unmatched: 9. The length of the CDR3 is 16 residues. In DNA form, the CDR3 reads TGCGCCAGCAGCTTAAACCCACAGGGGGGCACCTACGAGCAGTACTTC. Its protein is CASSLNPQGGTYEQYF.

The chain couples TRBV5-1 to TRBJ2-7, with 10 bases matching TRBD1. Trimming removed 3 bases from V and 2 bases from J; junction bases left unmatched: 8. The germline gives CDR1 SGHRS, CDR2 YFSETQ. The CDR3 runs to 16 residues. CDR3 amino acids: CASSSETGTGAYEQYF. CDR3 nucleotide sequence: TGCGCCAGCAGCTCGGAGACCGGGACAGGGGCCTACGAGCAGTACTTC.